The 26 T cell receptor beta chains below all came from one sample that was sequenced in a study of blood T cell repertoires in COVID-19. Repertoires were generated with immunoSEQ multiplex PCR, while TCRdb's copy carries only in-frame clones and drops some. The repertoire holds under 200,000 clones, 75% to 90% seen once, with around 6.1% in the top ten. The source material was peripheral blood. All receptors come from a woman between 40 and 55 years old with acute or convalescent COVID-19.

The chain carries TRBV5-4 and TRBJ2-3; a weak D match, TRBD2 (5 bases). The CDR3 runs 16 residues. Per germline, CDR1 SGHNT and CDR2 YYREEE (reference sequence). Deletions cut 4 bases from V and 3 bases from J, with 18 bases between. Here the CDR3 DNA reads TGTGCCAGCAGCAGGAGGCTAGCAGGTCGGACAGATACGCAGTATTTT. It translates to CASSRRLAGRTDTQYF. Combining the CDR3 with reference TRBV5-4 and TRBJ2-3 gives the whole variable domain ETGVTQSPTHLIKTRGQQVTLRCSSQSGHNTVSWYQQALGQGPQFIFQYYREEENGRGNFPPRFSGLQFPNYSSELNVNALELDDSALYLCASSRRLAGRTDTQYFGPGTRLTVL.

J is TRBJ2-1 and V is TRBV28; 7 bases agree with TRBD1. J lost 6 bases, V lost 7 bases, and 6 bases had no gene match. The CDR3 consists of 13 residues. From germline, CDR1 is MDHEN and CDR2 SYDVKM. CDR3 amino acids: CASTNRGANEQFF. In DNA form, the CDR3 reads TGTGCCAGCACAAACAGGGGAGCCAATGAGCAGTTCTTC. Complete variable domain (other parts from reference TRBV28 and TRBJ2-1): DVKVTQSSRYLVKRTGEKVFLECVQDMDHENMFWYRQDPGLGLRLIYFSYDVKMKEKGDIPEGYSVSREKKERFSLILESASTNQTSMYLCASTNRGANEQFFGPGTRLTVL.

This CDR3 is CASTKGKGNTEAFF. The CDR3 DNA sequence: TGTGCCAGCACGAAGGGGAAGGGGAACACTGAAGCTTTCTTT. The chain links TRBV6-5 to TRBJ1-1; weak D call: TRBD1 (5 bases). CDR3 length: 14 amino acids. Looked up from germline, CDR1 is MNHEY and CDR2 is SVGAGI. The V end lost 7 bases, the J end lost 1 base, and 13 bases lay between the germline ends.

V gene TRBV20-1 combines with J gene TRBJ1-2; D not resolved. The germline V gene encodes CDR1 DFQATT and CDR2 SNEGSKA (reference sequence). V gave up 2 bases and J gave up 7 bases, with 8 bases separating them. CDR3 length: 11 residues. The chain's CDR3 is CSARFLAGYTF. DNA of the CDR3: TGCAGTGCTAGATTCCTGGCTGGCTACACCTTC.

V usage is TRBV7-9 and J usage is TRBJ2-7; a possible D gene is TRBD1 (6 bases). The CDR3 spans 15 residues. Trimming left V 4 bases short and J 0 bases short, with 13 bases between. Germline lookup yields CDR1 SEHNR and CDR2 FQNEAQ (reference sequence). DNA of the CDR3: TGTGCCAGCAGCTGGGGGCGACAGAGCTCCTACGAGCAGTACTTC. Its protein is CASSWGRQSSYEQYF.

This clone was counted a few times. The V gene is TRBV27, the J gene TRBJ1-6; the match to TRBD1 covers 7 bases. Germline assignment: CDR1 MNHEY and CDR2 SMNVEV (reference sequence). V lost 8 bases and J lost 4; bases outside the gene matches: 17. The CDR3 extends over 18 amino acids. CDR3 sequence (DNA): TGTGCCAGCGGGGGACAGATGAAATTTCAGATGTATAATTCACCCCTCCACTTT. Its protein product is CASGGQMKFQMYNSPLHF.

The J gene is TRBJ2-5, the V gene TRBV4-2; D is perhaps TRBD2 (5 bases). Germline V CDR1 and CDR2: LGHNA, YNFKEQ. The CDR3 covers 14 residues. Trimming removed 1 base at V and 9 bases at J, with 15 bases between. CDR3 nucleotides: TGTGCCAGCAGCCAAGGAGTTAGCGCGAGTCCCCAGTACTTC. Its translation is CASSQGVSASPQYF.

The rearrangement uses TRBV7-8 and TRBJ2-1, with 8 bases identical to TRBD1. The trim removed 3 bases at V and 7 bases at J, leaving 5 bases unmatched. Germline V lookup: CDR1 SGHVS, CDR2 FQNEAQ. The CDR3 contains 14 residues. CDR3 loop: CASSFWQGANEQFF. CDR3 in DNA: TGTGCCAGCAGCTTTTGGCAGGGGGCGAATGAGCAGTTCTTC.

The genes are TRBV3-1 (or the pseudogene TRBV3-2) and TRBJ1-1; 7 positions agree with TRBD1. Losses at the gene ends were 1 base for V and 4 bases for J; bases not matched to a gene: 6. Germline values: CDR1 LGHDT, CDR2 YNNKEL (reference sequence). This CDR3 has 15 amino acids. CDR3 region: CASSQVPTGSTEAFF. The CDR3 bases are TGTGCCAGCAGCCAAGTCCCGACAGGGTCCACTGAAGCTTTCTTT.

As concerns this clone: Other DNA sequences of this sample code for an identical CDR3. This sequence joins TRBV7-9 and TRBJ2-1, with TRBD1 identical over 10 bases. The junction had 0 bases not matched to a gene; V was cut back by 3 bases and J by 7 bases. Germline V gene sequence: CDR1 SEHNR, CDR2 FQNEAQ (reference sequence). There are 13 residues in the CDR3. The CDR3 loop is CASSLGQGNEQFF. Here the CDR3 DNA reads TGTGCCAGCAGCTTGGGACAGGGGAATGAGCAGTTCTTC.

V and J are TRBV11-2 and TRBJ2-1, with 8 bases aligning to TRBD2. The V gene end was trimmed by 8 bases and the J gene end by 0 bases; junction bases not matched to a gene: 3. In germline, CDR1 is SGHAT, CDR2 FQNNGV. CDR3 length: 14 residues. CDR3 bases: TGTGCCAGCCGAGCGGGAGCCTCCTACAATGAGCAGTTCTTC. Protein sequence: CASRAGASYNEQFF.

The sample holds a few counts of this clone. This chain links TRBV19 with TRBJ2-6, with D possibly TRBD2 on 6 matching bases. The CDR3 is made up of 18 amino acids. Germline V CDR1 and CDR2: LNHDA, SQIVND (reference sequence). V lost 5 bases, J lost 0 bases, and 17 bases lay in between. CDR3: CASSLGPGGASGANVLTF. CDR3 DNA: TGTGCCAGTAGTCTAGGGCCAGGAGGGGCCTCTGGGGCCAACGTCCTGACTTTC.

The chain couples TRBV7-2 to TRBJ1-3; a possible D gene is TRBD1 (5 bases). From germline, CDR1 is SGHTA and CDR2 FQGNSA. V lost 1 base and J lost 6, with 22 bases in between. The CDR3 has 18 residues. CDR3 loop: CASSLVNVGAVGKNTIYF. The CDR3 bases are TGTGCCAGCAGCTTAGTCAATGTAGGGGCAGTTGGTAAAAACACCATATATTTT.

The chain couples TRBV28 to TRBJ2-1; TRBD2 aligns across 8 bases. Germline lookup yields CDR1 MDHEN and CDR2 SYDVKM. The junction had 8 bases not matched to a gene; V was cut back by 2 bases and J by 8 bases. This CDR3 spans 15 amino acids. The CDR3: CASSLAGGVVYEQFF. The CDR3 region has the DNA TGTGCCAGCAGTTTAGCGGGAGGAGTCGTCTATGAGCAGTTCTTC.

This clone has just a few counts. The V call is TRBV18, the J call TRBJ2-1, with 10 bases that match TRBD2. Germline CDR1 reads KGHSH; CDR2 reads LQKENI. Trimming at V came to 3 bases and at J to 9 bases, leaving 11 bases not matched to a gene. This CDR3 spans 16 amino acids. CDR3 protein: CASSPLPSGSVGEQFF. CDR3 sequence (DNA): TGTGCCAGCTCACCGCTTCCTAGCGGGAGTGTTGGTGAGCAGTTCTTC. Based on the CDR3 plus reference TRBV18 and TRBJ2-1, the full variable domain is NAGVMQNPRHLVRRRGQEARLRCSPMKGHSHVYWYRQLPEEGLKFMVYLQKENIIDESGMPKERFSAEFPKEGPSILRIQQVVRGDSAAYFCASSPLPSGSVGEQFFGPGTRLTVL.

The chain joins TRBV6-6 to TRBJ2-7; no definite D call. CDR3 size: 15 residues. The germline V gene encodes CDR1 MNHNY and CDR2 SVGAGI (reference sequence). V was pared by 2 bases and J by 2 bases, with 13 bases between. CDR3 loop: CASSYAGRLAYEQYF. The CDR3 DNA reads as TGTGCCAGCAGTTACGCCGGCAGGTTGGCCTACGAGCAGTACTTC.

This chain links TRBV19 with TRBJ1-2; the match to TRBD1 covers 9 bases. The germline gives CDR1 LNHDA, CDR2 SQIVND (reference sequence). After removal of 3 bases from V and 5 bases from J, the junction contained 7 bases not matched to a gene. CDR3 length: 15 amino acids. The CDR3 bases are TGTGCCAGTAGTATGGAGGGACAGGGATCTTATGGCTACACCTTC. It codes for CASSMEGQGSYGYTF.

V is TRBV23-1 and J is TRBJ2-2, with 7 bases matching TRBD1. TRBV23-1 carries the ORF label, with uncertain function. The CDR3 covers 15 residues. V lost 4 bases to trimming and J lost 2 bases; unmatched junction nucleotides: 4. The CDR3 here is CASSPWTGNTGELFF. For the CDR3, the DNA is TGCGCCAGCAGTCCTTGGACAGGTAACACCGGGGAGCTGTTTTTT.

This rearrangement joins TRBV5-4 to TRBJ1-6; 8 bases are a match to TRBD1. Germline-derived CDR1 and CDR2 are SGHNT and YYREEE (reference sequence). V shed 6 bases, J shed 5 bases, and the junction held 10 bases outside the gene matches. The CDR3 spans 16 residues. The DNA of the CDR3 is TGTGCCAGCACCCCGCGACCGACAGGGGATAATTCACCCCTCCACTTT. Amino acids: CASTPRPTGDNSPLHF.

A single count supports this clone. The gene calls are TRBV5-6 and TRBJ2-5; D is unclear. V lost 0 bases to trimming and J lost 1 base, with 13 bases between them. The CDR3 is 16 residues long. Per the germline V gene, CDR1 is SGHDT and CDR2 is YYEEEE. The CDR3 DNA reads as TGTGCCAGCAGCTTGGTGTTAATAGTTGCCCAAGAGACCCAGTACTTC. Its protein is CASSLVLIVAQETQYF.

This clone was recorded only once. The chain has TRBV30 and TRBJ1-5; 7 bases map to TRBD1. The V gene end was trimmed by 1 base and the J gene end by 6 bases; junction bases not matched to a gene: 6. The germline V gene has CDR1 GTSNPN and CDR2 SVGIG (reference sequence). The CDR3 runs to 14 residues. The CDR3 reads CAWSGGQEGQPQHF. The CDR3 DNA reads as TGTGCCTGGAGTGGTGGACAGGAAGGTCAGCCCCAGCATTTT.

The rearrangement joins TRBV5-4 to TRBJ2-5; D is uncertain. The CDR3 sequence is 13 residues long. Germline assignment: CDR1 SGHNT and CDR2 YYREEE (reference sequence). Trimming left V 7 bases short and J 2 bases short, with 12 bases between. The CDR3 DNA sequence: TGTGCCAGCGGAACCGGGTCTCAAGAGACCCAGTACTTC. Translating it yields CASGTGSQETQYF.

The chain is built from TRBV28 and TRBJ2-7; possible D gene TRBD1, 5 bases. The germline V gene has CDR1 MDHEN and CDR2 SYDVKM. Trimming removed 7 bases from V and 1 base from J, with 17 bases in between. The CDR3 runs 15 residues. The CDR3 DNA is TGTGCCAGCACCGAGGCCAGGGTCATATCCTACGAGCAGTACTTC. Protein product: CASTEARVISYEQYF.

The chain links TRBV3-1 (or the pseudogene TRBV3-2) to TRBJ1-1; D possibly corresponds to TRBD1 (6 bases). The CDR3 length is 14 residues. CDR1 LGHDT and CDR2 YNNKEL come from the germline V gene (reference sequence). V was clipped by 1 base and J by 6 bases, with 12 bases between them. The CDR3 here is CASSQVGTRPEAFF. The CDR3 nucleotides read TGTGCCAGCAGCCAAGTCGGGACACGTCCTGAAGCTTTCTTT.

This clone was counted a few times. The chain uses TRBV28 and TRBJ1-1, with 9 positions matching TRBD1. This CDR3 contains 15 residues. Germline values: CDR1 MDHEN, CDR2 SYDVKM. With 5 bases clipped from V and 8 bases from J, the junction kept 12 bases outside the gene matches. The CDR3 protein is CASSRPGTGSEEAFF. CDR3 DNA: TGTGCCAGCAGTCGCCCCGGGACAGGGTCGGAAGAAGCTTTCTTT.

This clone was observed a single time. Here the CDR3 reads CASRTGQLGQYF. In DNA form, the CDR3 reads TGTGCCAGCAGGACTGGACAGCTGGGGCAGTACTTC. The V gene is TRBV28, the J gene TRBJ2-7; a possible D gene is TRBD1 (6 bases). This CDR3 comprises 12 residues. Per the germline V gene, CDR1 is MDHEN and CDR2 is SYDVKM. Trimming took 6 bases from V and 9 from J, leaving 15 bases between them.